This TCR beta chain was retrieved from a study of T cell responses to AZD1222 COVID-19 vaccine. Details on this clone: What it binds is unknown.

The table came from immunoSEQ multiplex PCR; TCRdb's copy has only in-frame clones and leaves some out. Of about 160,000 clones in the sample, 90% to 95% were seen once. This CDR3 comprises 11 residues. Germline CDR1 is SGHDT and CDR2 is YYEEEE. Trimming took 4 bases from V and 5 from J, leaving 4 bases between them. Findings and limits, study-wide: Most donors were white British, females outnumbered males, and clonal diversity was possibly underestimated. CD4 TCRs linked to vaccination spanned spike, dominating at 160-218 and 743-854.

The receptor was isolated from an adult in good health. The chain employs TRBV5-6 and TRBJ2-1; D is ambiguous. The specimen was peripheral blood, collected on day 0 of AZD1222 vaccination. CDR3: CASSGHNEQFF. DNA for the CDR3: TGTGCCAGCAGCGGGCACAATGAGCAGTTCTTC.